This T cell receptor beta chain derives from a study of T cell repertoires in cytomegalovirus infection. In the study overall: A matching HLA type, together with CMV infection, was signaled by public TCR beta signatures. Study findings and constraints: Within the response measured ex vivo, HLA-C-restricted CMV-specific TCR beta clonotypes were dominant. The study identified carriers of CMV plus the relevant HLA from cumulative public TCR beta family frequency.

TCRdb re-derived calls from the reads in MiXCR, one entry per CDR3 protein. Of about 200,000 distinct CDR3 sequences listed, about a tenth are singletons. This clonotype was detected a few times. Its antigen is unknown. CDR1 is SGHVS, CDR2 FQNEAQ, per germline. V lost 7 bases and J lost 7; bases outside the gene matches: 9. The CDR3 totals 13 residues. The sequence came from a human donor in good health (CMV status not recorded). Some clones in this sample may be carry-over from other donors' samples. The source material was PBMCs. The chain links TRBV7-8 to TRBJ2-5; 7 nucleotides agree with TRBD1. CDR3: CASIVRQGRTQYF. The CDR3 DNA is TGTGCCAGCATCGTTAGACAGGGCAGGACCCAGTACTTC. Looking up the rest from reference TRBV7-8 and TRBJ2-5 gives the full variable domain: GAGVSQSPRYKVAKRGQDVALRCDPISGHVSLFWYQQALGQGPEFLTYFQNEAQLDKSGLPSDRFFAERPEGSVSTLKIQRTQQEDSAVYLCASIVRQGRTQYFGPGTRLLVL.